These 22 T cell receptor beta chains came from one sample sequenced in a study of blood T cell repertoires in COVID-19 (TCRdb year 2020). Libraries came from the immunoSEQ multiplex PCR assay. TCRdb retrieved this table from immuneACCESS and kept in-frame rearrangements only. Not all clones are present; in checked studies, unresolved V genes account for under half, and no reason is known for the remainder. The sample records about 110,000 clones, about 80% of which are singletons. The top ten clones comprise more than 3.5% of the sample. Sequenced material: peripheral blood. The receptors derive from a woman aged 70-85 years with acute or convalescent COVID-19.

This clone was picked up one time. This sequence joins TRBV28 and TRBJ1-2; D is undetermined. This CDR3 comprises 14 residues. The V and J ends lost 4 bases and 8 bases respectively, with 17 bases between them. Germline-derived CDR1 and CDR2 are MDHEN and SYDVKM. The CDR3 nucleotides are TGTGCCAGCAGTTCCGCCAACCGGGTCGGAGGCTACACCTTC. Translating gives CASSSANRVGGYTF.

V gene TRBV3-1 (or the pseudogene TRBV3-2) combines with J gene TRBJ1-4, with D perhaps matching TRBD1 (6 bases). V shed 4 bases and J shed 5 bases, with 14 bases lying between them. Germline values: CDR1 LGHDT, CDR2 YNNKEL (reference sequence). CDR3 length equals 15 residues. The CDR3 region is CASSRDISRNEKLFF. The CDR3 nucleotides read TGTGCCAGCAGCCGGGACATCTCACGGAATGAAAAACTGTTTTTT.

This clone was observed a few times. Here the CDR3 reads CASSSQGVAYGYTF. CDR3 DNA sequence: TGTGCCAGCAGTTCACAGGGGGTAGCCTATGGCTACACCTTC. The genes are TRBV28 and TRBJ1-2, with 8 bases matching TRBD1. The length of the CDR3 is 14 residues. The germline gives CDR1 MDHEN, CDR2 SYDVKM. V was pared by 4 bases and J by 4 bases, with 5 bases of the junction left unmatched.

This rearrangement joins TRBV7-3 to TRBJ2-1; 10 bases match TRBD2. Germline-derived CDR1 and CDR2 are SGHTA and FQGTGA. The V and J ends lost 3 bases and 7 bases, in that order; junction bases with no gene match: 9. This CDR3 region has 16 residues. The chain's CDR3 is CASSFSGRAGINEQFF. In nucleotides, the CDR3 is TGTGCCAGCAGCTTCAGCGGGAGGGCCGGAATAAATGAGCAGTTCTTC.

This chain uses TRBV5-1 with TRBJ2-2; 7 bases align to TRBD1. J was trimmed by 6 bases and V by 4 bases; bases with no gene match: 3. CDR1 is SGHRS and CDR2 is YFSETQ in the germline V gene. The CDR3 is 13 residues long. CDR3 sequence: CASSETGPGELFF. The CDR3 region has the DNA TGCGCCAGCAGCGAGACAGGGCCCGGGGAGCTGTTTTTT.

V is TRBV3-1 (or the pseudogene TRBV3-2) and J is TRBJ1-3; unclear D gene. The CDR3 spans 14 residues. Germline assignment: CDR1 LGHDT and CDR2 YNNKEL (reference sequence). V lost 6 bases to trimming and J lost 1 base, with 10 bases between them. The CDR3 nucleotides read TGTGCCAGCAGTAGCGTCTCGTCTGGAAACACCATATATTTT. Protein product: CASSSVSSGNTIYF.

The V gene is TRBV11-2, the J gene TRBJ2-2; 10 nucleotides align to TRBD2. Germline V gene data show CDR1 as SGHAT and CDR2 as FQNNGV. This CDR3 contains 17 residues. Trimming took 4 bases from V and 7 from J; bases not matched to a gene: 12. CDR3: CASSSATPLAGRGELFF. CDR3 DNA sequence: TGTGCCAGCAGCTCCGCCACCCCACTAGCGGGGCGCGGGGAGCTGTTTTTT.

This chain connects TRBV6-5 to TRBJ1-5, with D unresolved. The CDR3 is 14 residues long. Trimming cost V 5 bases and J 5 bases, with 13 bases left between them. Per germline, CDR1 MNHEY and CDR2 SVGAGI. The CDR3 is CASSLTPGYQPQHF. The CDR3 DNA reads TGTGCCAGCAGTCTTACCCCCGGGTATCAGCCCCAGCATTTT.

This chain connects TRBV11-3 to TRBJ2-1, with 15 positions matching TRBD2. The CDR3 covers 16 residues. Germline-derived CDR1 and CDR2 are SGHNT and YENEEA. With 5 bases clipped from V and 5 bases from J, the junction kept 4 bases outside the gene matches. Here the CDR3 reads CASSLWTSGGDNEQFF. The DNA for the CDR3 is TGTGCCAGCAGCCTATGGACTAGCGGGGGGGACAATGAGCAGTTCTTC.

This clone has just a few counts. J is TRBJ2-1 and V is TRBV2, with 9 bases that match TRBD1. V was pared by 1 base and J by 9 bases, with 10 bases of the junction left unmatched. The CDR3 consists of 16 residues. Germline-derived CDR1 and CDR2 are SNHLY and FYNNEI. CDR3 sequence: CASSEVLGQGFGEQFF. In nucleotides, the CDR3 is TGTGCCAGCAGTGAAGTTTTAGGACAGGGGTTTGGTGAGCAGTTCTTC.

In its sample, this clone was seen a few times. V usage is TRBV28 and J usage is TRBJ1-3; TRBD1 agrees at 7 bases. Per germline, CDR1 MDHEN and CDR2 SYDVKM. The V segment lost 6 bases and the J segment 2 bases; nucleotides outside the gene matches: 10. The CDR3 has 16 amino acids. The CDR3 is CASSRPAGGTGNTIYF. The CDR3 DNA follows: TGTGCCAGCAGCCGCCCAGCAGGGGGGACTGGAAACACCATATATTTT.

The chain carries TRBV28 and TRBJ2-1, with D tentatively TRBD2 (5 bases). V lost 6 bases, J lost 6 bases, and 12 bases lay in between. The CDR3 has 13 residues. Germline V gives CDR1 MDHEN, CDR2 SYDVKM. The CDR3 protein is CASRPGGSNEQFF. CDR3 bases: TGTGCCAGCAGACCCGGCGGGTCCAATGAGCAGTTCTTC.

This sequence joins TRBV2 and TRBJ1-5; D might be TRBD1 (6 bases). The CDR3 covers 13 residues. The germline V gene encodes CDR1 SNHLY and CDR2 FYNNEI. The germline V and J ends were trimmed by 6 bases and 2 bases, with 8 bases remaining between them. The CDR3 sequence: CASRRQGNQPQHF. Written as DNA, the CDR3 is TGTGCCAGCAGAAGACAGGGCAATCAGCCCCAGCATTTT.

This clone was recorded only once. This chain connects TRBV7-6 to TRBJ1-3, with a tentative D call TRBD1 (5 bases). The CDR3 extends over 13 amino acids. The V end lost 9 bases, the J end lost 4 bases, and 13 bases lay between the germline ends. Looked up from germline, CDR1 is SGHVS and CDR2 is FNYEAQ. The CDR3 loop reads CASVQESGNTIYF. The CDR3 nucleotides are TGTGCCAGTGTACAGGAATCAGGAAACACCATATATTTT.

The chain employs TRBV7-2 and TRBJ1-5; 11 bases map to TRBD1. This CDR3 is built from 16 residues. Germline-derived CDR1 and CDR2 are SGHTA and FQGNSA. Germline trimming cut 1 base from V and 5 bases from J; bases unmatched to any gene: 4. The CDR3 sequence: CASSLGGGQGDQPQHF. CDR3 bases: TGTGCCAGCAGCTTAGGTGGGGGACAGGGGGATCAGCCCCAGCATTTT.

DNA of the CDR3: TGCAGTGCTCGTGACAGGCAGAACACTGAAGCTTTCTTT. Its translation: CSARDRQNTEAFF. The rearrangement links TRBV20-1 to TRBJ1-1; TRBD1 might be the D (6 bases). CDR3 length equals 13 residues. V lost 5 bases to trimming and J lost 1 base, with 11 bases between them. The germline CDR1 and CDR2 sequences are DFQATT and SNEGSKA (reference sequence).

DNA for the CDR3: TGCAGCGTTTTACAGGGTCTCGGAAACACCATATATTTT. The encoded protein is CSVLQGLGNTIYF. V usage is TRBV29-1 and J usage is TRBJ1-3; a possible D gene is TRBD1 (6 bases). V gave up 5 bases and J gave up 4 bases, with 12 bases separating them. The CDR3 has 13 amino acids. Germline V CDR1 and CDR2: SQVTM, ANQGSEA. Looking up the rest from reference TRBV29-1 and TRBJ1-3 gives the full variable domain: SAVISQKPSRDICQRGTSLTIQCQVDSQVTMMFWYRQQPGQSLTLIATANQGSEATYESGFVIDKFPISRPNLTFSTLTVSNMSPEDSSIYLCSVLQGLGNTIYFGEGSWLTVV.

The V gene is TRBV5-1, the J gene TRBJ2-6; 11 bases map to TRBD1. The trim removed 3 bases at V and 0 bases at J, leaving 5 bases unmatched. This CDR3 is built from 18 residues. Germline-derived CDR1 and CDR2 are SGHRS and YFSETQ. CDR3 DNA: TGCGCCAGCAGCTCGGGACAGGGGGGAACCTCTGGGGCCAACGTCCTGACTTTC. This codes for CASSSGQGGTSGANVLTF. Drawing the rest from reference TRBV5-1 and TRBJ2-6, the complete variable domain is KAGVTQTPRYLIKTRGQQVTLSCSPISGHRSVSWYQQTPGQGLQFLFEYFSETQRNKGNFPGRFSGRQFSNSRSEMNVSTLELGDSALYLCASSSGQGGTSGANVLTFGAGSRLTVL.

The V call is TRBV5-1, the J call TRBJ2-7; a weak D match, TRBD2 (6 bases). V shed 4 bases and J shed 7 bases, with 15 bases lying between them. The length of the CDR3 is 13 residues. CDR1 is SGHRS and CDR2 is YFSETQ in the germline V gene. The CDR3 loop is CASSPEGSWEQYF. The CDR3 DNA follows: TGCGCCAGCAGCCCGGAGGGCAGTTGGGAGCAGTACTTC.

The chain uses TRBV7-2 and TRBJ1-2; TRBD1 matches at 8 bases. The V gene end was trimmed by 4 bases and the J gene end by 8 bases; junction bases not matched to a gene: 12. This CDR3 region has 15 residues. Per the germline V gene, CDR1 is SGHTA and CDR2 is FQGNSA. CDR3 loop: CASSSPPTGGSGYTF. In nucleotides, the CDR3 is TGTGCCAGCAGCTCACCACCAACAGGGGGTAGCGGCTACACCTTC.

This chain joins TRBV5-4 and TRBJ2-4; TRBD2 aligns across 8 bases. CDR3 length equals 16 residues. The germline V gene has CDR1 SGHNT and CDR2 YYREEE (reference sequence). V lost 1 base, J lost 1 base, and 4 bases stayed unmatched. The CDR3 coding sequence is TGTGCCAGCAGCTTGCCTATAGCGGGGGCCAAAAACATTCAGTACTTC. Residues: CASSLPIAGAKNIQYF.

The chain employs TRBV16 and TRBJ2-5, with 9 bases identical to TRBD1. From germline, CDR1 is KGHSY and CDR2 FQNENV. With 2 bases clipped from V and 4 bases from J, the junction kept 2 bases outside the gene matches. CDR3 length: 14 amino acids. DNA of the CDR3: TGTGCCAGCAGCCAAGGGACAGGGCCAGAGACCCAGTACTTC. Protein product: CASSQGTGPETQYF. The full variable domain, its missing parts supplied by reference TRBV16 and TRBJ2-5, is GEEVAQTPKHLVRGEGQKAKLYCAPIKGHSYVFWYQQVLKNEFKFLISFQNENVFDETGMPKERFSAKCLPNSPCSLEIQATKLEDSAVYFCASSQGTGPETQYFGPGTRLLVL.